This passage covers 22 T cell receptor beta chains from one sample sequenced in a study of control samples from healthy donors and cancer patients. Assay: immunoSEQ multiplex PCR; the TCRdb copy retains only in-frame clones and omits some. Here the sample spans 100,000 to 150,000 clones, 80% to 90% being singletons. The sample consisted of blood. These receptors all stem from a man between 60 and 70 years old in good health.

The chain has TRBV19 and TRBJ1-6; D is perhaps TRBD1 (6 bases). Trimming shortened V by 5 bases and J by 10 bases, and 12 bases separated the two germline ends. The V gene's germline CDR1 is LNHDA and CDR2 SQIVND (reference sequence). This CDR3 is 13 amino acids long. CDR3 in DNA: TGTGCCAGTAGTCGGGACACGGAGTCACCCCTCCACTTT. Amino acids: CASSRDTESPLHF.

The CDR3 DNA is TGTGCCAGCAGTTACGGATACAAAGGTACTGAAGCTTTCTTT. Protein: CASSYGYKGTEAFF. The chain has TRBV6-5 and TRBJ1-1; D is unclear. CDR3 length equals 14 residues. Trimming cost V 2 bases and J 5 bases, with 12 bases left between them. Germline lookup yields CDR1 MNHEY and CDR2 SVGAGI.

The chain combines TRBV9 with TRBJ1-2; D perhaps matches TRBD1 (5 bases). The V gene's germline CDR1 is SGDLS and CDR2 YYNGEE. The CDR3 contains 14 residues. V was cut by 1 base and J by 4 bases, with 11 bases left in between. The CDR3 DNA follows: TGTGCCAGCAGCGTAACCGACAGTCCCTATGGCTACACCTTC. Protein: CASSVTDSPYGYTF.

The chain uses TRBV28 and TRBJ2-2; D is uncertain. Trimming pared 11 bases from V and 0 bases from J, leaving 19 bases between. The germline V gene has CDR1 MDHEN and CDR2 SYDVKM. This CDR3 spans 16 amino acids. The CDR3 spells CAVTKLAGSNTGELFF. The CDR3 nucleotides read TGTGCCGTAACCAAGTTGGCCGGGTCGAACACCGGGGAGCTGTTTTTT.

This clone was counted only a few times. The chain recombines TRBV6-6 with TRBJ2-7, with D tentatively TRBD1 or TRBD2 (5 bases each). Germline V lookup: CDR1 MNHNY, CDR2 SVGAGI (reference sequence). The CDR3 sequence is 13 residues long. The ends were cut back, 5 bases at V and 1 base at J, with 9 bases in the middle. The CDR3 reads CASSTGLSYEQYF. The CDR3 DNA follows: TGTGCCAGCAGTACAGGACTGTCCTACGAGCAGTACTTC.

The gene calls are TRBV11-2 and TRBJ1-1, with D perhaps matching TRBD1 (6 bases). CDR1 SGHAT and CDR2 FQNNGV come from the germline V gene. This CDR3 has 14 residues. Trimming removed 3 bases at V and 6 bases at J, with 14 bases between. The CDR3 region is CASSLPRGIPEAFF. The CDR3 region has the DNA TGTGCCAGCAGCTTGCCCAGGGGAATCCCTGAAGCTTTCTTT.

The V gene is TRBV7-8, the J gene TRBJ1-1, with a weak D call TRBD1 (6 bases). The CDR3 length is 15 residues. V was trimmed by 5 bases and J by 1 base, leaving 14 bases between them. The germline gives CDR1 SGHVS, CDR2 FQNEAQ. The CDR3 DNA reads as TGTGCCAGCAGCGTTACCGGGACACCGAACACTGAAGCTTTCTTT. Translating gives CASSVTGTPNTEAFF.

This chain uses TRBV9 with TRBJ2-2; TRBD2 agrees at 8 bases. V dropped 0 bases and J dropped 6; count of bases not matched to a gene: 4. This CDR3 is built from 15 residues. Germline V CDR1 and CDR2: SGDLS, YYNGEE. Written as DNA, the CDR3 is TGTGCCAGCAGCGTAGTCGGGGGGGTTCCCGGGGAGCTGTTTTTT. Residues: CASSVVGGVPGELFF. The full variable domain, with the rest looked up from reference TRBV9 and TRBJ2-2, is DSGVTQTPKHLITATGQRVTLRCSPRSGDLSVYWYQQSLDQGLQFLIQYYNGEERAKGNILERFSAQQFPDLHSELNLSSLELGDSALYFCASSVVGGVPGELFFGEGSRLTVL.

The chain is built from TRBV6-5 and TRBJ1-1, with unresolved D. Germline V lookup: CDR1 MNHEY, CDR2 SVGAGI. Trimming shortened V by 6 bases and J by 1 base, and 15 bases separated the two germline ends. This CDR3 contains 15 residues. The CDR3 region has the DNA TGTGCCAGCAGGCCGGGCGCTGGCAAGAACACTGAAGCTTTCTTT. Translating it yields CASRPGAGKNTEAFF.

This sequence joins TRBV6-6 and TRBJ1-2; 8 bases are shared with TRBD1. Germline assignment: CDR1 MNHNY and CDR2 SVGAGI (reference sequence). This CDR3 comprises 14 residues. Trimming at V came to 7 bases and at J to 5 bases, leaving 9 bases not matched to a gene. This CDR3 is CASNPQGAGYGYTF. The CDR3, as DNA: TGTGCCAGCAATCCCCAGGGGGCGGGATATGGCTACACCTTC.

The CDR3 DNA reads TGTGCCAGCTCAGACCGTCGCTTGAACACTGAAGCTTTCTTT. Its protein is CASSDRRLNTEAFF. The chain carries TRBV18 and TRBJ1-1, with no clear D. Per germline, CDR1 KGHSH and CDR2 LQKENI. V lost 5 bases, J lost 0 bases, and 10 bases lay in between. The CDR3 sequence is 14 residues long.

V and J are TRBV6-5 and TRBJ2-7; a weak D match, TRBD1 (5 bases). Looked up from germline, CDR1 is MNHEY and CDR2 is SVGAGI. Trimming pared 4 bases from V and 8 bases from J, leaving 21 bases between. The CDR3 consists of 15 residues. CDR3 nucleotide sequence: TGTGCCAGCAGTTCCGCCCTACAGGAAACTACGAAGCAGTACTTC. The encoded protein is CASSSALQETTKQYF.

CDR3 sequence: CASSGRGWNTEAFF. The CDR3 DNA sequence: TGTGCCAGTAGTGGCCGGGGGTGGAACACTGAAGCTTTCTTT. The rearrangement links TRBV19 to TRBJ1-1, with D perhaps TRBD1 (5 bases). This CDR3 spans 14 amino acids. Between the trimmed V and J ends, which lost 5 bases and 1 base, there was a span of 11 bases. CDR1 and CDR2 (germline): LNHDA, SQIVND (reference sequence).

The V gene is TRBV6-5, the J gene TRBJ1-5, with D perhaps TRBD1 (6 bases). The CDR3 runs 14 residues. CDR1 and CDR2 (germline): MNHEY, SVGAGI. Trimming took off 6 bases at V and 1 base at J, with 10 bases between the two ends. CDR3 nucleotides: TGTGCCAGCAGCCCCGGGACAAGCAATCAGCCCCAGCATTTT. Amino acids: CASSPGTSNQPQHF.

This sequence joins TRBV4-3 and TRBJ2-3; D is uncertain. The germline V gene encodes CDR1 LGHNA and CDR2 YSLEER. Trimming removed 1 base from V and 0 bases from J, with 11 bases in between. The CDR3 runs 16 residues. Here the CDR3 DNA reads TGCGCCAGCAGCCAAGGGGCAGCTTCTAGCACAGATACGCAGTATTTT. It codes for CASSQGAASSTDTQYF.

The chain links TRBV18 to TRBJ1-3; a possible D gene is TRBD1 (5 bases). Germline V gene sequence: CDR1 KGHSH, CDR2 LQKENI. The CDR3 spans 14 residues. The V gene lost 1 base and the J gene lost 4 bases, with 8 bases spanning the gap. The CDR3 coding sequence is TGTGCCAGCTCACCACAGGGGTACGGAAACACCATATATTTT. Protein: CASSPQGYGNTIYF.

The J gene is TRBJ1-4, the V gene TRBV3-1 (or the pseudogene TRBV3-2); D remains unclear. This CDR3 contains 15 residues. In germline, CDR1 is LGHDT, CDR2 YNNKEL (reference sequence). Trimming cost V 1 base and J 3 bases, with 9 bases left between them. CDR3 sequence (DNA): TGTGCCAGCAGCCAAGGTGGGCAGTCTAATGAAAAACTGTTTTTT. It is translated as CASSQGGQSNEKLFF.

V gene TRBV19 combines with J gene TRBJ2-3; TRBD1 matches at 7 bases. V was pared by 4 bases and J by 4 bases, with 2 bases of the junction left unmatched. The CDR3 loop spans 13 amino acids. Germline CDR1 is LNHDA and CDR2 is SQIVND (reference sequence). CDR3 DNA sequence: TGTGCCAGTAGTAGACAGGGCCCAGATACGCAGTATTTT. The encoded protein is CASSRQGPDTQYF. The entire variable domain, with the rest obtained from reference TRBV19 and TRBJ2-3, is as follows: DGGITQSPKYLFRKEGQNVTLSCEQNLNHDAMYWYRQDPGQGLRLIYYSQIVNDFQKGDIAEGYSVSREKKESFPLTVTSAQKNPTAFYLCASSRQGPDTQYFGPGTRLTVL.

The gene calls are TRBV6-5 and TRBJ2-1; TRBD1 aligns across 10 bases. The J segment lost 7 bases and the V segment lost 0 bases, leaving 3 bases of the junction unmatched. The CDR3 is 15 residues long. Germline V gene data show CDR1 as MNHEY and CDR2 as SVGAGI. The CDR3 sequence: CASSYSGQGWNEQFF. In DNA, the CDR3 is TGTGCCAGCAGTTACTCGGGACAGGGGTGGAATGAGCAGTTCTTC.

The gene calls are TRBV30 and TRBJ2-5; D uncertain. V lost 1 base and J lost 5, with 11 bases in between. Germline CDR1 reads GTSNPN; CDR2 reads SVGIG (reference sequence). The CDR3 totals 13 residues. CDR3 sequence reads: CAWSAGPAETQYF. CDR3 DNA sequence: TGTGCCTGGAGTGCCGGGCCCGCGGAGACCCAGTACTTC.

This chain uses TRBV27 with TRBJ1-5; TRBD1 might be the D (5 bases). The CDR3 loop spans 14 amino acids. Trimming pared 3 bases from V and 1 base from J, leaving 7 bases between. Germline assignment: CDR1 MNHEY and CDR2 SMNVEV (reference sequence). As DNA, the CDR3 is TGTGCCAGCAGTTTCGGGACGAGCAATCAGCCCCAGCATTTT. It specifies CASSFGTSNQPQHF.

The V call is TRBV19, the J call TRBJ2-1; 7 bases agree with TRBD1. J lost 4 bases, V lost 3 bases, and 12 bases had no gene match. CDR3 size: 17 residues. The germline CDR1 and CDR2 sequences are LNHDA and SQIVND (reference sequence). The CDR3 spells CASSIGRYGTEYNEQFF. In DNA form, the CDR3 reads TGTGCCAGTAGTATTGGACGGTACGGGACAGAATACAATGAGCAGTTCTTC.